Sequencing of this T cell receptor beta chain was carried out in a study of T cells in Graves' hyperthyroidism and ophthalmopathy (dated by TCRdb to the late 2010s). Concerning the study at large: TCR V-J signatures able to tell the groups apart were searched for in a discovery cohort of approximately 95 patients, of whom over 40 had Graves' ophthalmopathy and under 65 had stable Graves' hyperthyroidism. Whether ophthalmopathy could be predicted prospectively was tested in an independent validation cohort made up of fewer than 20 hyperthyroidism patients plus 17 patients who later progressed to ophthalmopathy. The 85 to 100 discovery patients were divided at random into training and test sets in a 7:3 ratio. The study also compared thyroid tissue and blood T-cell repertoires from more than five Graves' hyperthyroidism patients. After blood sampling, hyperthyroidism patients were treated with methimazole at a starting dose of 30 mg daily, and ophthalmopathy patients were treated with high-dose intravenous methylprednisolone. According to the paper, TCR Vbeta CDR3 sequencing was carried out on around 140 peripheral blood samples, which came from approximately 43 ophthalmopathy, approximately 72 hyperthyroidism and roughly 17 progressor patients.

Amplification of TCR beta CDR3 regions was carried out from RNA transcripts. A first-round RT-PCR of the TCR CDR3 used the HTBI primer set with the Qiagen OneStep RT-PCR kit. A second multiplex PCR round built the libraries, followed by size selection and purification. The libraries were sequenced on an Illumina HiSeq2000 using paired-end 100 bp reads. The paper's data handling went like this. SOAPnuke was used to process the raw data, throwing out any read that contained adapters or uncalled bases, had a mean Phred below 15, or lacked an exact constant-primer or identifier match. High-quality paired reads were merged using COPE v1.2.5, and each unique nucleotide sequence was defined as a clonotype. MiTCR v1.1 was used to align the clonotypes against IMGT TRBV, TRBD and TRBJ reference segments. Analysis was restricted to V-J combinations with a frequency above 0.0001, which covered 98% to 99.2% of repertoires. A TCS score was defined as the ratio between F50 (clonal expansion) and ExV (chaos), using BLOSUM62-based TCRdist between CDR3 peptides within each V-J. Welch's t-statistics and random forest reduced just over 500 V-J features to 13, which were used in a naive Bayes classifier (R e1071). Thyroid-blood repertoire similarity was quantified with the Morisita-Horn index. TCRdb reworked the public reads: Q25 trimming with fastp, MiXCR clone assembly, productive beta chains retained. Each record represents a unique CDR3 protein, reported with the most common genes and DNA among its rows. The V and J calls were not made by the authors but by TCRdb's processing. In all, the sample holds approximately 640,000 distinct CDR3 sequences, and about 45% of those were seen once. The ten largest clones represent 6.5% to 9% of the sample.

Results and caveats for the whole study, not just this receptor: Sample size was not statistically predetermined, and blinding of investigators to group allocation was not performed. A 13 V-J signature model separated ophthalmopathy from stable hyperthyroidism, with about 88% sensitivity and approximately 81% specificity in cross-validation and 80%/75% in testing. During validation, the model predicted progression to ophthalmopathy a median of approximately 6 months ahead of onset, with approximately 71% sensitivity and roughly 72% specificity. Most expanded thyroid clonotypes (frequency above 0.001) were also detected in blood, suggesting blood repertoires may reflect thyroid immune responses.

Concerning this clonotype itself: The antigen this receptor binds is unknown. A much larger clone lies one base from this, so it may be a read error.

The germline V gene supplies CDR1 SNHLY and CDR2 FYNNEI. The CDR3, cysteine through phenylalanine, is 15 amino acids long. Of all the DNA, just the CDR3 is kept, 45 bases in frame from base 1. The junction shows trimming of 1 base on V and 5 bases on J, and the gene matches do not reach 5 bases of it. Exclusion was applied to patients with uncontrolled infections, other autoimmune diseases, pregnancy or lactation. Diagnoses were established on the basis of clinical symptoms, serum thyroxine and TRAb, thyroid ultrasound, and orbital computed tomography. Trizol reagent was used to extract total RNA, and RNA quality was then checked on an Agilent 2100 Bioanalyzer.

Recombination linked TRBV2 to TRBJ2-7; 10 central bases correspond to TRBD1. The sample was peripheral blood or thyroid tissue (not recorded which). The clonotype was recovered from an adult man with Graves' disease, either hyperthyroidism or ophthalmopathy (not recorded which). The encoded CDR3 is CASSEGQGALDEQYF. DNA sequence: TGTGCCAGCAGTGAAGGACAGGGGGCCCTCGACGAGCAGTACTTC.